Below, 4 T cell receptor beta chains from the same sample are listed, as sequenced in a study of blood T cell repertoires in COVID-19. The protocol was immunoSEQ multiplex PCR, while the TCRdb copy is restricted to in-frame clones and leaves out a portion. The repertoire holds almost 200,000 clones, approximately 88% seen once, with approximately 7.6% in the top ten. The sequencing sample was made of PBMCs or T cells enriched from blood (not recorded which). The receptors were gathered from a woman aged 18-30 years who had recovered from COVID-19.

The chain recombines TRBV27 with TRBJ2-3, with TRBD2 matching 7 bases. Germline trimming cut 2 bases from V and 0 bases from J; bases unmatched to any gene: 11. CDR3 length: 18 residues. CDR1 and CDR2 (germline): MNHEY, SMNVEV (reference sequence). The CDR3 sequence is CASSLDPSGGGSTDTQYF. CDR3 in DNA: TGTGCCAGCAGTTTAGACCCTTCTGGGGGGGGTAGCACAGATACGCAGTATTTT.

The gene calls are TRBV11-1 and TRBJ2-4, with a weak D call TRBD1 (6 bases). The CDR3 covers 16 residues. The V end was cut by 5 bases, the J end by 3 bases, with 17 bases between. Germline V gives CDR1 SGHAT, CDR2 FQDESV (reference sequence). The CDR3 coding sequence is TGTGCCAGCAGCCACACAGGGTATGCAGGCAAAAACATTCAGTACTTC. This gives the protein CASSHTGYAGKNIQYF.

The gene calls are TRBV15 and TRBJ2-1, with D unresolved. Germline V CDR1 and CDR2: LNHNV, YYDKDF (reference sequence). The germline V and J ends were trimmed by 1 base and 6 bases, with 13 bases remaining between them. The CDR3 sequence is 15 residues long. CDR3 loop: CATSRGGGLRNEQFF. CDR3 bases: TGTGCCACCAGCAGAGGAGGTGGCTTACGCAATGAGCAGTTCTTC.

The chain carries TRBV30 and TRBJ2-4; 7 bases are a match to TRBD2. From germline, CDR1 is GTSNPN and CDR2 SVGIG (reference sequence). This CDR3 has 20 residues. J gave up 2 bases and V 0 bases, and 19 bases lay outside the gene matches. CDR3 in amino acids: CAWSVQWDYQRPGTKNIQYF. DNA for the CDR3: TGTGCCTGGAGTGTACAATGGGACTACCAACGCCCTGGGACCAAAAACATTCAGTACTTC.